These 14 T cell receptor beta chains came from one sample sequenced in a study of patients and donors after allogeneic stem cell transplantation. From the RT-PCR reads, TCRdb called clonotypes with MiXCR, one entry per CDR3 protein. The table shows approximately 200,000 distinct CDR3 sequences, with around 14% occurring only once. Material: blood, either unsorted or a sorted T cell fraction (not recorded which). The receptors shown here come from a human donor who was either an allogeneic HSCT recipient or a stem cell or donor lymphocyte infusion donor (not recorded which). It is not recorded whose cells these are; they may come from a transplant donor.

This clonotype was counted ten times or more. This chain joins TRBV15 and TRBJ2-5; 8 bases are a match to TRBD2. Germline values: CDR1 LNHNV, CDR2 YYDKDF (reference sequence). The CDR3 totals 16 residues. Trimming took 0 bases from V and 4 from J; bases not matched to a gene: 7. CDR3 sequence: CATSRDHGSGRETQYF. The CDR3 DNA is TGTGCCACCAGCAGAGATCATGGGAGCGGGAGAGAGACCCAGTACTTC.

This chain uses TRBV6-1 with TRBJ2-1; 10 nucleotides agree with TRBD2. Looked up from germline, CDR1 is MNHNS and CDR2 is SASEGT. The length of the CDR3 is 15 residues. Trimming at V came to 5 bases and at J to 1 base, leaving 2 bases not matched to a gene. The chain's CDR3 is CASSSSGGSYNEQFF. The CDR3 bases are TGTGCCAGCAGTAGTAGCGGGGGGTCCTACAATGAGCAGTTCTTC.

CDR3 region: CAWSVRTGTEAFF. In DNA, the CDR3 is TGTGCCTGGAGTGTACGGACGGGCACTGAAGCTTTCTTT. The chain joins TRBV30 to TRBJ1-1; D is unclear. The germline V gene has CDR1 GTSNPN and CDR2 SVGIG (reference sequence). Trimming stripped 0 bases from V and 4 bases from J, with 9 bases between. The CDR3 length is 13 residues.

In its sample, this clonotype was seen a few times. V and J are TRBV30 and TRBJ1-2; 10 nucleotides agree with TRBD1. Germline V CDR1 and CDR2: GTSNPN, SVGIG (reference sequence). The CDR3 has 13 amino acids. V trimming: 7 bases; J trimming: 3 bases; junction bases outside the gene matches: 5. DNA for the CDR3: TGTGCCTCGACGACAGGGGGCCACTATGGCTACACCTTC. Its translation: CASTTGGHYGYTF.

The chain has TRBV6-5 and TRBJ1-5; a possible D gene is TRBD1 (5 bases). V lost 0 bases to trimming and J lost 2 bases, with 11 bases between them. Germline CDR1 and CDR2: MNHEY and SVGAGI. The CDR3 is 16 residues long. CDR3 nucleotides: TGTGCCAGCAGTTACTCGAAGAAAGGGGGCAATCAGCCCCAGCATTTT. It yields the protein CASSYSKKGGNQPQHF.

This chain connects TRBV6-1 to TRBJ1-3; maybe TRBD1 (5 bases). CDR1 MNHNS and CDR2 SASEGT come from the germline V gene. V lost 0 bases to trimming and J lost 0 bases, with 15 bases between them. The CDR3 has 18 residues. The DNA for the CDR3 is TGTGCCAGCAGTGAAGCCACCCGGGGACCCGACTCTGGAAACACCATATATTTT. Protein: CASSEATRGPDSGNTIYF.

This clonotype was recorded many times. The chain employs TRBV4-2 and TRBJ1-1, with D tentatively TRBD1 (5 bases). Germline loops: CDR1 LGHNA, CDR2 YNFKEQ. Trimming left V 0 bases short and J 1 base short, with 12 bases between. This CDR3 region has 16 residues. The CDR3 coding sequence is TGTGCCAGCAGCCAAGATCTACGGGACCCGAACACTGAAGCTTTCTTT. Amino acid sequence: CASSQDLRDPNTEAFF.

This clonotype was picked up many times. This chain connects TRBV7-2 to TRBJ2-2; D unclear. Germline-derived CDR1 and CDR2 are SGHTA and FQGNSA. CDR3 size: 13 residues. V dropped 5 bases and J dropped 7 bases, with 11 bases sitting between them. The CDR3 sequence is CASSPGRNGELFF. In nucleotides, the CDR3 is TGTGCCAGCAGCCCTGGGCGGAACGGGGAGCTGTTTTTT.

The chain links TRBV10-3 to TRBJ2-1; 9 bases fit TRBD1. CDR1 and CDR2 from the germline V gene are ENHRY and SYGVKD. The J segment lost 1 base and the V segment lost 0 bases, leaving 4 bases of the junction unmatched. This CDR3 has 17 amino acids. CDR3 DNA: TGTGCCATCAGTGAGTCATTACAGGGGGCATCCTACAATGAGCAGTTCTTC. Its translation: CAISESLQGASYNEQFF.

The chain employs TRBV27 and TRBJ2-1; no definite D call. The V end lost 4 bases, the J end lost 6 bases, and 10 bases lay between the germline ends. Germline CDR1 reads MNHEY; CDR2 reads SMNVEV (reference sequence). The CDR3 consists of 13 residues. The CDR3 coding sequence is TGTGCCAGCAGTTACTCAGCCACCAATGAGCAGTTCTTC. It encodes CASSYSATNEQFF.

This clonotype turned up a few times. As DNA, the CDR3 is TGTGCCAGCAGCTCCCCGAGAGGAAGCACAGATACGCAGTATTTT. This codes for CASSSPRGSTDTQYF. The rearrangement uses TRBV7-6 and TRBJ2-3, with no clear D. Germline V gives CDR1 SGHVS, CDR2 FNYEAQ. The CDR3 has 15 residues. V was trimmed by 4 bases and J by 0 bases, leaving 11 bases between them. Using reference TRBV7-6 and TRBJ2-3 for the parts outside the CDR3, the full variable domain is GAGVSQSPRYKVTKRGQDVALRCDPISGHVSLYWYRQALGQGPEFLTYFNYEAQQDKSGLPNDRFSAERPEGSISTLTIQRTEQRDSAMYRCASSSPRGSTDTQYFGPGTRLTVL.

This clonotype was counted many times. The chain combines TRBV5-1 with TRBJ1-1; 11 nucleotides match TRBD1. The J segment lost 4 bases and the V segment lost 4 bases, leaving 6 bases of the junction unmatched. The CDR3 length is 15 residues. Germline CDR1 and CDR2: SGHRS and YFSETQ. The CDR3 loop is CASSRGQGAITEAFF. CDR3 DNA: TGCGCCAGCAGCCGCGGACAGGGGGCGATCACTGAAGCTTTCTTT.

This chain joins TRBV12-3 or TRBV12-4 and TRBJ1-1; 10 nucleotides agree with TRBD1. The length of the CDR3 is 16 residues. After removal of 6 bases from V and 0 bases from J, the junction contained 7 bases not matched to a gene. In nucleotides, the CDR3 is TGTGCCAGCAGAACCAAGACAGGGGGCCTGAACACTGAAGCTTTCTTT. This codes for CASRTKTGGLNTEAFF.

The J gene is TRBJ1-1, the V gene TRBV20-1, with D perhaps TRBD1 (6 bases). Per germline, CDR1 DFQATT and CDR2 SNEGSKA (reference sequence). The CDR3 runs to 14 residues. The ends were cut back, 2 bases at V and 4 bases at J, with 14 bases in the middle. Here the CDR3 reads CSARRPGVPTEAFF. In nucleotides, the CDR3 is TGCAGTGCTAGACGGCCAGGGGTTCCCACTGAAGCTTTCTTT.